A single sample gave rise to the 12 T cell receptor beta chains below, sequenced in a study of cytomegalovirus exposure and HLA in healthy donors. The PCR had 60 Vbeta and 13 Jbeta primers. TCRdb keeps only in-frame clones here, not all; method: immunoSEQ multiplex PCR. The table includes some 150,000 clones, approximately 79% detected once. Specimen: PBMCs. The source is a man over 45 in good health and CMV-seropositive.

The CDR3 protein is CASSFTSGSQETQYF. The CDR3 nucleotides read TGTGCCAGCAGTTTTACTAGCGGGAGCCAAGAGACCCAGTACTTC. V usage is TRBV27 and J usage is TRBJ2-5; 11 bases align to TRBD2. With V trimmed by 3 bases and J by 1 base, 1 base remained unmatched. Looked up from germline, CDR1 is MNHEY and CDR2 is SMNVEV (reference sequence). The length of the CDR3 is 15 residues.

V usage is TRBV4-2 and J usage is TRBJ2-1; TRBD2 matches at 9 bases. With V trimmed by 3 bases and J by 6 bases, 9 bases remained unmatched. The length of the CDR3 is 16 residues. Germline V gene lookup returns CDR1 LGHNA and CDR2 YNFKEQ. The CDR3 sequence: CASSHQVAGVANEQFF. The DNA of the CDR3 is TGTGCCAGCAGCCACCAAGTAGCGGGAGTAGCCAATGAGCAGTTCTTC.

CDR3 region: CATRSPGNEQFF. The CDR3 nucleotides are TGTGCCACGCGGTCACCCGGGAATGAGCAGTTCTTC. The gene calls are TRBV6-4 and TRBJ2-1; no clear D. There are 12 residues in the CDR3. Trimming pared 10 bases from V and 7 bases from J, leaving 14 bases between. Looked up from germline, CDR1 is MRHNA and CDR2 is SNTAGT.

The CDR3 DNA reads TGTGCCAGCGGGGGTAGCGGGATCCTCACAGATACGCAGTATTTT. Protein sequence: CASGGSGILTDTQYF. V is TRBV5-4 and J is TRBJ2-3, with 8 bases that match TRBD2. This CDR3 contains 15 residues. The ends lost 7 bases at V and 2 bases at J; junction bases unmatched: 9. Per the germline V gene, CDR1 is SGHNT and CDR2 is YYREEE (reference sequence).

This sequence joins TRBV6-5 and TRBJ1-6, with D unclear. From germline, CDR1 is MNHEY and CDR2 SVGAGI. Trimming removed 4 bases at V and 7 bases at J, with 14 bases between. CDR3 length: 15 residues. This CDR3 reads CASSFNRVGNSPLHF. CDR3 DNA sequence: TGTGCCAGCAGTTTCAATCGGGTCGGAAATTCACCCCTCCACTTT.

The sample holds one count of this clone. The chain recombines TRBV2 with TRBJ1-4; 8 bases map to TRBD1. After removal of 1 base from V and 6 bases from J, the junction contained 7 bases not matched to a gene. This CDR3 contains 16 residues. Germline CDR1 reads SNHLY; CDR2 reads FYNNEI. CDR3 DNA sequence: TGTGCCAGCAGTGAAGGCGGAAGACAGGGGTATGAAAAACTGTTTTTT. Protein product: CASSEGGRQGYEKLFF.

V usage is TRBV4-1 and J usage is TRBJ2-5, with a weak D call TRBD2 (6 bases). The CDR3 loop spans 13 amino acids. V gave up 10 bases and J gave up 3 bases, with 15 bases separating them. Per the germline V gene, CDR1 is MGHRA and CDR2 is YSYEKL. DNA for the CDR3: TGCGCCACCCGGGACTTTAGTAAAGAGACCCAGTACTTC. It translates to CATRDFSKETQYF.

The V call is TRBV7-9, the J call TRBJ2-7; 11 nucleotides align to TRBD1. Trimming removed 4 bases from V and 5 bases from J; junction bases left unmatched: 13. The CDR3 sequence is 17 residues long. Germline V gene lookup returns CDR1 SEHNR and CDR2 FQNEAQ (reference sequence). The CDR3 nucleotides are TGTGCCAGCAGCTCCCGGGACAGGGGGAGTGTACGAAACGAGCAGTACTTC. As protein: CASSSRDRGSVRNEQYF.

This clone was detected only a few times. The identical CDR3 is also encoded by other nucleotide sequences in the sample. The V call is TRBV5-4, the J call TRBJ2-7; 7 bases fit TRBD2. The length of the CDR3 is 14 residues. Germline CDR1 reads SGHNT; CDR2 reads YYREEE (reference sequence). V shed 4 bases and J 2 bases; nucleotides not matched to a gene: 6. The CDR3 reads CASSPGRGAYEQYF. The CDR3 DNA follows: TGTGCCAGCAGCCCGGGGAGGGGAGCCTACGAGCAGTACTTC. Drawing the rest from reference TRBV5-4 and TRBJ2-7, the complete variable domain is ETGVTQSPTHLIKTRGQQVTLRCSSQSGHNTVSWYQQALGQGPQFIFQYYREEENGRGNFPPRFSGLQFPNYSSELNVNALELDDSALYLCASSPGRGAYEQYFGPGTRLTVT.

The chain has TRBV5-1 and TRBJ2-3; a possible D gene is TRBD2 (6 bases). Trimming took off 4 bases at V and 0 bases at J, with 12 bases between the two ends. CDR1 is SGHRS and CDR2 is YFSETQ in the germline V gene. The CDR3 contains 15 residues. CDR3 region: CASSPGVGSTDTQYF. CDR3 DNA sequence: TGCGCCAGCAGCCCGGGGGTAGGGAGCACAGATACGCAGTATTTT.

The rearrangement links TRBV27 to TRBJ2-7; D gene unclear. CDR1 and CDR2 from the germline V gene are MNHEY and SMNVEV (reference sequence). V was pared by 3 bases and J by 6 bases, with 18 bases between. This CDR3 contains 15 residues. DNA of the CDR3: TGTGCCAGCAGTTTTTCTGCTGAGCCCATATCCGAGCAGTACTTC. Its protein product is CASSFSAEPISEQYF.

Turning to this clone: Additional DNA sequences in this sample encode the identical CDR3. The rearrangement joins TRBV27 to TRBJ2-3, with D possibly being TRBD2 (5 bases). The germline gives CDR1 MNHEY, CDR2 SMNVEV (reference sequence). This CDR3 is 14 amino acids long. The germline V and J ends were trimmed by 6 bases and 0 bases, with 10 bases remaining between them. CDR3 sequence: CASRGLASTDTQYF. CDR3 DNA: TGTGCCAGCAGGGGATTAGCGAGCACAGATACGCAGTATTTT.